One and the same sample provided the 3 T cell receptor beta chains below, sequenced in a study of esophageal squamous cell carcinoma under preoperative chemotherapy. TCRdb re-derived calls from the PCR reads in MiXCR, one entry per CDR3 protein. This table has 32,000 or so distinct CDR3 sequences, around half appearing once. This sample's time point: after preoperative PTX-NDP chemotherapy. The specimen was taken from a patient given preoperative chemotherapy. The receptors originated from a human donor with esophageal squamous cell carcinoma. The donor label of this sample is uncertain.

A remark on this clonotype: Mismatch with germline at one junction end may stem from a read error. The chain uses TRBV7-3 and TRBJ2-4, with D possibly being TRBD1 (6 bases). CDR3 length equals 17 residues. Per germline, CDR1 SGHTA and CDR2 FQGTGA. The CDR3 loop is CASSRKLGLGAKNTQYF. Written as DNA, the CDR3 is TGTGCCAGCAGCCGCAAACTGGGGCTGGGGGCCAAAAACACTCAGTATTTC.

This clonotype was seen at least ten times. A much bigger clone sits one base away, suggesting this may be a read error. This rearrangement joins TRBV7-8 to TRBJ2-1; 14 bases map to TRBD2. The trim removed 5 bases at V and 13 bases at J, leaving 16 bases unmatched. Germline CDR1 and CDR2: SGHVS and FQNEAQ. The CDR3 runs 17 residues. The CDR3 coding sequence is TGTGCCAGCAGCCCGCGGACTAGCGGGGGGAGCCAAGAGACCCAGTTCTTC. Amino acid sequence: CASSPRTSGGSQETQFF.

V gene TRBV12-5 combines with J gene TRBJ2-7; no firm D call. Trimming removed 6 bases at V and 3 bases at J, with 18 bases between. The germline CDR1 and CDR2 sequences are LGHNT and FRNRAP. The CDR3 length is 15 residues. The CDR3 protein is CASGPPSSGYYEQYF. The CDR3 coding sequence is TGTGCTAGTGGCCCTCCTTCGTCGGGTTACTACGAGCAGTACTTC.